This T cell receptor (beta chain) came from a study of neoadjuvant anti-PD-1 for oral cavity cancer. Measured with immunoSEQ multiplex PCR; TCRdb has only the in-frame clones, and not every one. The top ten clones hold about 2.7% of a sample with 15,000 or so clones, about two thirds of them seen once. The TCR was taken from a person aged 40-85 years with oral cavity squamous cell carcinoma. Source: PBMCs, taken before nivolumab (anti-PD-1) treatment.

The CDR3 sequence is CASSTHSNRVTEAFF. Here the CDR3 DNA reads TGTGCCAGCAGTACACATTCAAACAGGGTCACTGAAGCTTTCTTT. The V gene is TRBV28, the J gene TRBJ1-1, with a possible D match to TRBD1 (6 bases). The CDR3 runs 15 residues. Per the germline V gene, CDR1 is MDHEN and CDR2 is SYDVKM. Trimming removed 5 bases from V and 4 bases from J, with 17 bases in between. Drawing the rest from reference TRBV28 and TRBJ1-1, the complete variable domain is DVKVTQSSRYLVKRTGEKVFLECVQDMDHENMFWYRQDPGLGLRLIYFSYDVKMKEKGDIPEGYSVSREKKERFSLILESASTNQTSMYLCASSTHSNRVTEAFFGQGTRLTVV.